The 12 T cell receptor beta chains in this list originate from one sample, sequenced in a study of OX40 agonist ivuxolimab in advanced cancers. Library generation was performed with the immunoSEQ multiplex PCR assay. TCRdb re-hosts the immuneACCESS table, in-frame sequences only. Its copies lack some clones; in the studies checked, an unresolved V gene accounts for under half of them, and the cause for the rest is not known. The sample table contains about 10,000 clones; only one count was recorded for 63% of them. The biggest ten clones account for 45% to 55% of the sample. The material sequenced was CD4+ or CD8+ T cells sorted from blood, taken in a trial of the OX40 agonist ivuxolimab. The source is an adult with an advanced solid tumor such as melanoma, head and neck, liver or kidney cancer.

This clone has just a few counts. The genes are TRBV9 and TRBJ2-2; 7 nucleotides line up with TRBD1. Trimming removed 5 bases from V and 5 bases from J; junction bases left unmatched: 6. The germline CDR1 and CDR2 sequences are SGDLS and YYNGEE. There are 14 residues in the CDR3. In DNA, the CDR3 is TGTGCCAGCAGGTTTTCACAGGGGACCGGGGAGCTGTTTTTT. As protein: CASRFSQGTGELFF.

CDR3 bases: TGTGCCAGCAGTCTACAGGGGTGGGGCACAGATACGCAGTATTTT. Its protein is CASSLQGWGTDTQYF. The chain couples TRBV6-9 to TRBJ2-3; TRBD1 matches 7 bases. The junction had 6 bases not matched to a gene; V was cut back by 5 bases and J by 1 base. The CDR3 extends over 15 amino acids. CDR1 and CDR2 (germline): MNHGY, SVAAGI.

The rearrangement joins TRBV27 to TRBJ1-6; perhaps TRBD1 as D (6 bases). The CDR3 is 14 residues long. The germline V and J ends were trimmed by 6 bases and 9 bases, with 15 bases remaining between them. Germline CDR1 is MNHEY and CDR2 is SMNVEV (reference sequence). The CDR3 loop reads CASSVTGLGSPLHF. The DNA for the CDR3 is TGTGCCAGCAGCGTGACAGGCCTAGGTTCACCCCTCCACTTT.

The rearrangement joins TRBV7-2 to TRBJ2-1; D is undetermined. Looked up from germline, CDR1 is SGHTA and CDR2 is FQGNSA. The CDR3 loop spans 15 amino acids. The V and J ends lost 1 base and 5 bases respectively, with 12 bases between them. The chain's CDR3 is CASSLGILVNNEQFF. DNA of the CDR3: TGTGCCAGCAGCTTAGGGATTCTAGTAAACAATGAGCAGTTCTTC. Full variable domain (missing parts from reference TRBV7-2 and TRBJ2-1): GAGVSQSPSNKVTEKGKDVELRCDPISGHTALYWYRQSLGQGLEFLIYFQGNSAPDKSGLPSDRFSAERTGGSVSTLTIQRTQQEDSAVYLCASSLGILVNNEQFFGPGTRLTVL.

The chain uses TRBV1 and TRBJ2-7; TRBD1 was called by the table and not checked on the DNA. TRBV1 is shown as a pseudogene. The CDR3 covers 16 residues. The CDR3 loop reads CASSQVSTGSSYEQYF. CDR3 bases: TGCGCCAGCAGCCAAGTGTCTACAGGGAGCTCCTACGAGCAGTACTTC.

The CDR3 sequence is CASSSRLAGDYEQYF. The CDR3 nucleotides read TGTGCCAGCAGCTCTCGACTAGCGGGAGACTACGAGCAGTACTTC. The chain carries TRBV7-3 and TRBJ2-7; 12 nucleotides align to TRBD2. CDR3 size: 15 residues. Trimming cost V 4 bases and J 3 bases; bases outside gene matches: 4. Germline assignment: CDR1 SGHTA and CDR2 FQGTGA.

The V and J genes are TRBV6-6 and TRBJ1-6; possible D gene TRBD1, 6 bases. Trimming took 10 bases from V and 14 from J, leaving 24 bases between them. The CDR3 loop spans 14 amino acids. Germline values: CDR1 MNHNY, CDR2 SVGAGI (reference sequence). As DNA, the CDR3 is TGTGCCACCCTGGGGCTGGGGGCTGTTTTCACCCTCCACTTT. Translated: CATLGLGAVFTLHF.

This chain's CDR3 is CASRRTSGRALAKNIQYF. Here the CDR3 DNA reads TGTGCCAGCAGACGCACTAGCGGGAGGGCCCTGGCCAAAAACATTCAGTACTTC. The rearrangement uses TRBV27 and TRBJ2-4; 13 bases are shared with TRBD2. Trimming cost V 6 bases and J 1 base; bases outside gene matches: 9. Germline lookup yields CDR1 MNHEY and CDR2 SMNVEV (reference sequence). This CDR3 region has 18 residues.

As concerns this clone: Other nucleotide sequences in the sample specify the same CDR3. V usage is TRBV11-2 and J usage is TRBJ2-1; D remains unclear. Per germline, CDR1 SGHAT and CDR2 FQNNGV. V was cut by 5 bases and J by 6 bases, with 5 bases left in between. This CDR3 region has 11 residues. CDR3 sequence reads: CASSLANEQFF. DNA of the CDR3: TGTGCCAGCAGCCTGGCCAATGAGCAGTTCTTC.

J is TRBJ2-1 and V is TRBV7-3; possibly TRBD2 for D (6 bases). Germline CDR1 reads SGHTA; CDR2 reads FQGTGA. This CDR3 spans 15 amino acids. The V end lost 5 bases, the J end lost 4 bases, and 15 bases lay between the germline ends. CDR3 bases: TGTGCCAGCAGCCCCGTAGCGGCTTTATACAATGAGCAGTTCTTC. Amino acid sequence: CASSPVAALYNEQFF.

The J gene is TRBJ1-1, the V gene TRBV13; 7 bases fit TRBD1. CDR1 and CDR2 (germline): PRHDT, FYEKMQ (reference sequence). Trimming removed 5 bases from V and 0 bases from J; junction bases left unmatched: 3. CDR3 length: 14 amino acids. The CDR3 region is CASSMGQLNTEAFF. CDR3 DNA: TGTGCCAGCAGCATGGGACAGTTGAACACTGAAGCTTTCTTT. The full variable domain, with the rest looked up from reference TRBV13 and TRBJ1-1, is AAGVIQSPRHLIKEKRETATLKCYPIPRHDTVYWYQQGPGQDPQFLISFYEKMQSDKGSIPDRFSAQQFSDYHSELNMSSLELGDSALYFCASSMGQLNTEAFFGQGTRLTVV.

The chain couples TRBV6-6 to TRBJ1-1; D is uncertain. Trimming stripped 6 bases from V and 1 base from J, with 9 bases between. The V gene's germline CDR1 is MNHNY and CDR2 SVGAGI (reference sequence). This CDR3 has 13 residues. For the CDR3, the DNA is TGTGCCAGCAGCCTTCGCGGGAACACTGAAGCTTTCTTT. As protein: CASSLRGNTEAFF.